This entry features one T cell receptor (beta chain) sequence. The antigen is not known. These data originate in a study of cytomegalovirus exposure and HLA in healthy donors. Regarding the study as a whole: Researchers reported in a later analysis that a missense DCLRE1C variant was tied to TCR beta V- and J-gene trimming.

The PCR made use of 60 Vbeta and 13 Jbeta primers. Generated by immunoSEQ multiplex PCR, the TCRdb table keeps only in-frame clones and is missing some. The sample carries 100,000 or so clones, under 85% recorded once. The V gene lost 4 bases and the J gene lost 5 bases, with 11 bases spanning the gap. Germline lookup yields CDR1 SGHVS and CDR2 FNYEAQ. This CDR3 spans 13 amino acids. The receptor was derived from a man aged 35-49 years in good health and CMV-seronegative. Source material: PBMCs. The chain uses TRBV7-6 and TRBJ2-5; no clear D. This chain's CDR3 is CASSYHQAETQYF. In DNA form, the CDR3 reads TGTGCCAGCAGCTACCATCAGGCGGAGACCCAGTACTTC.